These 15 T cell receptor beta chains came from one sample sequenced in a study of control samples from healthy donors and cancer patients. TCRdb keeps only in-frame clones here, not all; method: immunoSEQ multiplex PCR. The sample yields 95,000 to 150,000 clones, 80% to 90% seen once. Sequencing was carried out using blood. The receptors derive from a man aged 60 to 75 in good health.

The rearrangement links TRBV30 to TRBJ1-2; D is ambiguous. CDR1 is GTSNPN, CDR2 SVGIG, per germline (reference sequence). This CDR3 region has 13 residues. Between the trimmed V and J ends, which lost 2 bases and 7 bases, there was a span of 14 bases. The CDR3 bases are TGTGCCTGGAGTAACGGGGTTACGCCTGGCTACACCTTC. It specifies CAWSNGVTPGYTF.

The chain is built from TRBV25-1 and TRBJ1-3; no clear D gene. The germline gives CDR1 MGHDK, CDR2 SYGVNS. Trimming took 6 bases from V and 0 from J, leaving 12 bases between them. This CDR3 is 15 amino acids long. CDR3 sequence (DNA): TGTGCCAGCAGCGGAACAGCGATCTCTGGAAACACCATATATTTT. Translation gives CASSGTAISGNTIYF. Supplemented by reference TRBV25-1 and TRBJ1-3, the full variable domain reads EADIYQTPRYLVIGTGKKITLECSQTMGHDKMYWYQQDPGMELHLIHYSYGVNSTEKGDLSSESTVSRIRTEHFPLTLESARPSHTSQYLCASSGTAISGNTIYFGEGSWLTVV.

The chain is built from TRBV7-2 and TRBJ1-1; D may be TRBD1 (5 bases). The germline V and J ends were trimmed by 5 bases and 0 bases, with 10 bases remaining between them. Germline V gives CDR1 SGHTA, CDR2 FQGNSA. This CDR3 spans 14 amino acids. This CDR3 is CASSTQGLNTEAFF. The CDR3 nucleotides are TGTGCCAGCAGCACGCAGGGTCTGAACACTGAAGCTTTCTTT.

The genes are TRBV9 and TRBJ1-3; 8 bases align to TRBD1. The CDR3 loop spans 15 amino acids. CDR1 is SGDLS, CDR2 YYNGEE, per germline. V was pared by 3 bases and J by 0 bases, with 2 bases of the junction left unmatched. The CDR3 DNA sequence: TGTGCCAGCAGCGCAACAGGGGGCTCTGGAAACACCATATATTTT. This translates into CASSATGGSGNTIYF.

This rearrangement joins TRBV5-5 to TRBJ1-1; a possible D gene is TRBD1 (6 bases). Looked up from germline, CDR1 is SGHKS and CDR2 is YYEKEE (reference sequence). The CDR3 is 15 amino acids. V was clipped by 3 bases and J by 0 bases, with 12 bases between them. The CDR3 bases are TGTGCCAGCAGCTATACTTCAGGGGTGAACACTGAAGCTTTCTTT. The encoded protein is CASSYTSGVNTEAFF.

The J gene is TRBJ1-3, the V gene TRBV5-6, with D unresolved. The CDR3 consists of 13 residues. Trimming took 0 bases from V and 4 from J, leaving 5 bases between them. Germline CDR1 and CDR2: SGHDT and YYEEEE. CDR3 residues: CASSLDSGNTIYF. CDR3 DNA: TGTGCCAGCAGCTTGGACAGCGGAAACACCATATATTTT.

This chain joins TRBV11-2 and TRBJ1-1; D possibly corresponds to TRBD1 (6 bases). CDR1 and CDR2 from the germline V gene are SGHAT and FQNNGV. The CDR3 loop spans 14 amino acids. V was trimmed by 3 bases and J by 1 base, leaving 9 bases between them. CDR3 bases: TGTGCCAGCAGCTTCCCGGGACAGAACACTGAAGCTTTCTTT. Its protein is CASSFPGQNTEAFF.

The chain employs TRBV18 and TRBJ1-1; D gene uncertain. This CDR3 has 14 amino acids. The ends were cut back, 2 bases at V and 1 base at J, with 8 bases in the middle. The germline CDR1 and CDR2 sequences are KGHSH and LQKENI. The CDR3 loop reads CASSPAERNTEAFF. CDR3 bases: TGTGCCAGCTCACCAGCTGAGCGGAACACTGAAGCTTTCTTT.

The gene calls are TRBV7-8 and TRBJ1-4, with no clear D. V was cut by 1 base and J by 7 bases, with 10 bases left in between. CDR3 length: 14 residues. CDR1 and CDR2 from the germline V gene are SGHVS and FQNEAQ. CDR3 loop: CASSLGSRSEKLFF. The CDR3 coding sequence is TGTGCCAGCAGCTTAGGTAGTCGCTCTGAAAAACTGTTTTTT.

The V gene is TRBV7-3, the J gene TRBJ2-2; tentative D call: TRBD1 (6 bases). Trimming shortened V by 1 base and J by 4 bases, and 13 bases separated the two germline ends. The CDR3 consists of 16 residues. From germline, CDR1 is SGHTA and CDR2 FQGTGA. This CDR3 reads CASSLSSGTSTGELFF. The CDR3 DNA reads TGTGCCAGCAGCTTAAGCTCCGGGACAAGCACCGGGGAGCTGTTTTTT.

This clone was found a few times. V gene TRBV7-2 combines with J gene TRBJ2-7; maybe TRBD1 (6 bases). The CDR3 has 14 amino acids. CDR1 and CDR2 from the germline V gene are SGHTA and FQGNSA. Trimming left V 1 base short and J 4 bases short, with 11 bases between. CDR3 loop: CASSLGQVGYEQYF. The DNA for the CDR3 is TGTGCCAGCAGCTTAGGACAGGTGGGGTACGAGCAGTACTTC.

The chain uses TRBV6-5 and TRBJ1-5, with D uncertain. Germline CDR1 and CDR2: MNHEY and SVGAGI. There are 13 residues in the CDR3. Trimming left V 8 bases short and J 2 bases short, with 10 bases between. CDR3 amino acids: CASGRVGNQPQHF. In DNA form, the CDR3 reads TGTGCCAGCGGAAGGGTGGGCAATCAGCCCCAGCATTTT.

This clone turned up a few times. The chain links TRBV28 to TRBJ1-1; TRBD1 aligns across 7 bases. This CDR3 is 14 amino acids long. Germline V gene sequence: CDR1 MDHEN, CDR2 SYDVKM. After removal of 10 bases from V and 1 base from J, the junction contained 9 bases not matched to a gene. CDR3: CATLRGGANTEAFF. The DNA for the CDR3 is TGTGCCACCCTCAGGGGGGGGGCGAACACTGAAGCTTTCTTT.

The chain combines TRBV19 with TRBJ2-1; D could derive from TRBD1 or TRBD2 (5 bases each). CDR3 length: 16 amino acids. CDR1 and CDR2 (germline): LNHDA, SQIVND (reference sequence). Trimming took 0 bases from V and 4 from J, leaving 13 bases between them. The CDR3 sequence is CASSIDRGPNYNEQFF. CDR3 sequence (DNA): TGTGCCAGTAGTATAGATAGGGGACCTAATTACAATGAGCAGTTCTTC.

The chain employs TRBV14 and TRBJ2-3; TRBD1 agrees at 7 bases. Germline CDR1 is SGHDN and CDR2 is FVKESK. J gave up 1 base and V 0 bases, and 4 bases lay outside the gene matches. CDR3 length: 16 amino acids. The CDR3 region has the DNA TGTGCCAGCAGCCAAGAGAGGGGGCTCGGCACAGATACGCAGTATTTT. It specifies CASSQERGLGTDTQYF.